The 11 T cell receptor beta chains reported below all come from one sample, sequenced in a study of blood T cell repertoires in COVID-19. Assay used: immunoSEQ multiplex PCR; TCRdb lists only in-frame clones, some missing. The sample contains roughly 200,000 clones, 75% to 85% of which appear only once. The sample comprised peripheral blood. The receptors were sampled from a woman between 35 and 50 years old with COVID-19, enrolled during active disease.

The V call is TRBV6-1, the J call TRBJ2-1, with 10 positions matching TRBD2. This CDR3 has 16 amino acids. Germline V gives CDR1 MNHNS, CDR2 SASEGT. Trimming at V came to 4 bases and at J to 6 bases, leaving 9 bases not matched to a gene. DNA of the CDR3: TGTGCCAGCAGTGGGTCTAGCGGGAGAGTGGGCAATGAGCAGTTCTTC. It specifies CASSGSSGRVGNEQFF.

This clone was detected only a few times. V and J are TRBV5-4 and TRBJ2-1, with a possible D match to TRBD2 (6 bases). The CDR3 runs to 14 residues. V was cut by 6 bases and J by 0 bases, with 10 bases left in between. Germline V gene sequence: CDR1 SGHNT, CDR2 YYREEE (reference sequence). The CDR3 DNA is TGTGCCAGCACGGATAGCGGCTCCTACAATGAGCAGTTCTTC. This translates into CASTDSGSYNEQFF.

The gene calls are TRBV12-3 or TRBV12-4 and TRBJ1-2; weak D call: TRBD1 (5 bases). Trimming removed 4 bases at V and 9 bases at J, with 12 bases between. The CDR3 has 12 residues. CDR3 DNA sequence: TGTGCCAGCAGTTCTCAGGGTAGGAGCTACACCTTC. Protein: CASSSQGRSYTF.

The chain uses TRBV5-4 and TRBJ2-3, with D maybe TRBD1 (6 bases). Germline lookup yields CDR1 SGHNT and CDR2 YYREEE (reference sequence). This CDR3 has 14 amino acids. V was shortened by 1 base and J by 4 bases, with 10 bases between the two germline ends. The CDR3 nucleotides read TGTGCCAGCAGCTTGTGGCAGGGGTCAGATACGCAGTATTTT. Translating it yields CASSLWQGSDTQYF. Supplemented by reference TRBV5-4 and TRBJ2-3, the full variable domain reads ETGVTQSPTHLIKTRGQQVTLRCSSQSGHNTVSWYQQALGQGPQFIFQYYREEENGRGNFPPRFSGLQFPNYSSELNVNALELDDSALYLCASSLWQGSDTQYFGPGTRLTVL.

The chain employs TRBV3-1 (or the pseudogene TRBV3-2) and TRBJ1-1; no reliable D call. Trimming took off 6 bases at V and 5 bases at J, with 7 bases between the two ends. Germline V gene sequence: CDR1 LGHDT, CDR2 YNNKEL (reference sequence). The CDR3 spans 11 residues. The CDR3: CASRHLTEAFF. The CDR3 nucleotides read TGTGCCAGCAGACATTTAACTGAAGCTTTCTTT.

The chain employs TRBV20-1 and TRBJ2-1; D is possibly TRBD2 (5 bases). V lost 3 bases and J lost 5, with 14 bases in between. CDR3 length: 14 residues. CDR1 DFQATT and CDR2 SNEGSKA come from the germline V gene (reference sequence). CDR3 residues: CSASIGGWNNEQFF. Written as DNA, the CDR3 is TGCAGTGCTAGTATCGGCGGGTGGAACAATGAGCAGTTCTTC.

V gene TRBV6-5 combines with J gene TRBJ1-1, with TRBD1 matching 7 bases. V lost 6 bases to trimming and J lost 1 base; unmatched junction nucleotides: 8. The CDR3 runs to 15 residues. Germline CDR1 MNHEY, CDR2 SVGAGI. In nucleotides, the CDR3 is TGTGCCAGCAGAAGCGATGGGACAGAGAACACTGAAGCTTTCTTT. Protein: CASRSDGTENTEAFF.

This chain connects TRBV29-1 to TRBJ1-2; D possibly corresponds to TRBD1 (6 bases). The CDR3 extends over 13 amino acids. Germline assignment: CDR1 SQVTM and CDR2 ANQGSEA. Between the trimmed V and J ends, which lost 6 bases and 7 bases, there was a span of 18 bases. CDR3 loop: CSVETGYSGGYTF. CDR3 DNA sequence: TGCAGCGTGGAAACAGGGTATTCTGGTGGCTACACCTTC. The full variable domain, with the rest looked up from reference TRBV29-1 and TRBJ1-2, is SAVISQKPSRDICQRGTSLTIQCQVDSQVTMMFWYRQQPGQSLTLIATANQGSEATYESGFVIDKFPISRPNLTFSTLTVSNMSPEDSSIYLCSVETGYSGGYTFGSGTRLTVV.

This sequence joins TRBV28 and TRBJ1-4; D ambiguous. V lost 5 bases to trimming and J lost 5 bases, with 3 bases between them. CDR1 is MDHEN, CDR2 SYDVKM, per germline. This CDR3 has 11 amino acids. The CDR3 sequence: CASSQNEKLFF. The CDR3 DNA reads TGTGCCAGCAGTCAAAATGAAAAACTGTTTTTT.

The chain recombines TRBV19 with TRBJ1-2, with D tentatively TRBD1 (6 bases). From germline, CDR1 is LNHDA and CDR2 SQIVND (reference sequence). Trimming cost V 7 bases and J 8 bases, with 11 bases left between them. The CDR3 sequence is 11 residues long. The CDR3 nucleotides are TGTGCCAGTACTAACAGGGCGGGCTACACCTTC. Translation: CASTNRAGYTF.

V usage is TRBV9 and J usage is TRBJ2-7; a weak D match, TRBD1 (6 bases). CDR3 length equals 14 residues. V shed 0 bases and J shed 7 bases, with 14 bases lying between them. CDR1 is SGDLS, CDR2 YYNGEE, per germline. The CDR3 loop reads CASSVGLGAGEQYF. The CDR3, as DNA: TGTGCCAGCAGCGTAGGCCTGGGGGCCGGGGAGCAGTACTTC. The entire variable domain, with the rest obtained from reference TRBV9 and TRBJ2-7, is as follows: DSGVTQTPKHLITATGQRVTLRCSPRSGDLSVYWYQQSLDQGLQFLIQYYNGEERAKGNILERFSAQQFPDLHSELNLSSLELGDSALYFCASSVGLGAGEQYFGPGTRLTVT.